Shown below are 5 T cell receptor beta chains from a single sample sequenced in a study of CD8 T cells in ankylosing spondylitis. TCRdb reanalysed the 5' RACE reads using MiXCR and keeps one entry per CDR3 protein. The sample holds 150,000 to 200,000 distinct CDR3 sequences, roughly a third seen once. The sample comprised synovial fluid, either unsorted or a sorted T cell fraction (not recorded which). These receptors were collected from a male donor with ankylosing spondylitis.

This clonotype showed up just a few times. V is TRBV7-9 and J is TRBJ2-5, with 8 bases aligning to TRBD1. The V gene's germline CDR1 is SEHNR and CDR2 FQNEAQ (reference sequence). The CDR3 has 15 amino acids. The trim removed 1 base at V and 4 bases at J, leaving 5 bases unmatched. CDR3 in amino acids: CASSLDWTGRETQYF. In DNA form, the CDR3 reads TGTGCCAGCAGCTTAGACTGGACAGGGAGAGAGACCCAGTACTTC.

CDR3 sequence reads: CASSRRDSTGELFF. CDR3 DNA: TGTGCCAGCAGTCGGCGGGATAGTACCGGGGAGCTGTTTTTT. V and J are TRBV13 and TRBJ2-2; D is possibly TRBD2 (6 bases). Trimming shortened V by 6 bases and J by 5 bases, and 13 bases separated the two germline ends. CDR3 length: 14 residues. Germline CDR1 is PRHDT and CDR2 is FYEKMQ (reference sequence).

The genes are TRBV10-2 and TRBJ1-6, with a possible D match to TRBD1 (5 bases). The length of the CDR3 is 14 residues. Trimming removed 7 bases from V and 11 bases from J, with 18 bases in between. From germline, CDR1 is WSHSY and CDR2 SAAADI. The CDR3 sequence: CASTRGGDVAPLHF. The CDR3 DNA reads TGCGCCAGCACCCGGGGTGGGGACGTCGCACCCCTCCACTTT.

The V and J genes are TRBV5-1 and TRBJ2-1, with 14 positions matching TRBD2. The CDR3 has 17 residues. Germline V lookup: CDR1 SGHRS, CDR2 YFSETQ. Unmatched junction bases numbered 2, after V lost 3 bases and J lost 0 bases. The CDR3 bases are TGCGCCAGCAGCTGGACTAGCGGGGGGTACTCCTACAATGAGCAGTTCTTC. Translating gives CASSWTSGGYSYNEQFF. Drawing the rest from reference TRBV5-1 and TRBJ2-1, the complete variable domain is KAGVTQTPRYLIKTRGQQVTLSCSPISGHRSVSWYQQTPGQGLQFLFEYFSETQRNKGNFPGRFSGRQFSNSRSEMNVSTLELGDSALYLCASSWTSGGYSYNEQFFGPGTRLTVL.

The chain couples TRBV5-5 to TRBJ1-2, with 8 bases lining up with TRBD1. The CDR3 runs to 14 residues. V dropped 4 bases and J dropped 4; count of bases not matched to a gene: 6. CDR1 and CDR2 (germline): SGHKS, YYEKEE (reference sequence). Here the CDR3 reads CASSTGQATYGYTF. The CDR3 DNA reads TGTGCCAGCAGCACGGGACAGGCTACCTATGGCTACACCTTC.